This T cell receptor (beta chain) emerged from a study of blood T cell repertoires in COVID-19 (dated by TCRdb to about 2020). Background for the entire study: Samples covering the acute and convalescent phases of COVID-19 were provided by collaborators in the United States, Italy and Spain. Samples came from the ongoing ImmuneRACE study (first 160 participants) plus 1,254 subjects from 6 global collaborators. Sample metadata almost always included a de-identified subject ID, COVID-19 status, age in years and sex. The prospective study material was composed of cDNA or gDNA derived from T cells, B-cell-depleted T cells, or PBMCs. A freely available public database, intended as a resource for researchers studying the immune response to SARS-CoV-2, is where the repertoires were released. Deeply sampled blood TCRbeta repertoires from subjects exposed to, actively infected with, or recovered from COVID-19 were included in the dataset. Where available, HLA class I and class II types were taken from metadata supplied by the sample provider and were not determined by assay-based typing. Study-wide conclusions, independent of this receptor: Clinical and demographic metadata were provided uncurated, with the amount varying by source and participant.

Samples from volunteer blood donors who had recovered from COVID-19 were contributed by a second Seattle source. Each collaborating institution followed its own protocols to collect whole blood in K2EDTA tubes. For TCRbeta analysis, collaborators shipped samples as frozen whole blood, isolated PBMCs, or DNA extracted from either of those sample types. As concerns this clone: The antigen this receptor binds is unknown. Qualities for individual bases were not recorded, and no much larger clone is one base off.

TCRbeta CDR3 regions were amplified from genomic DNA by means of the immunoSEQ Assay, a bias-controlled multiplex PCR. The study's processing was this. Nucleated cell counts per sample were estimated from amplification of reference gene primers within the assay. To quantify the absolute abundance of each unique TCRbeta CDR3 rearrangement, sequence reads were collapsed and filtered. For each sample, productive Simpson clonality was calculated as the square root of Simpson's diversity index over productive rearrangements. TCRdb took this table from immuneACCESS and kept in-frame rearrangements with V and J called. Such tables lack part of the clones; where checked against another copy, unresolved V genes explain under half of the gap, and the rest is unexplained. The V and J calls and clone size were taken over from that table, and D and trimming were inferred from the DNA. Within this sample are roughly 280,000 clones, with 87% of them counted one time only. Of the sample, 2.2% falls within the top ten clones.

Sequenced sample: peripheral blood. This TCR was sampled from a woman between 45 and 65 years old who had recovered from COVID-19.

The CDR3 corresponds to CASSVGGSGFPNEQFF. The DNA sequence reads TGTGCCAGCAGCGTAGGAGGTAGCGGTTTCCCCAATGAGCAGTTCTTC. The sequence is built from TRBV9 and TRBJ2-1; the D gene is possibly TRBD2, with 6 bases matching. Reading from cysteine to phenylalanine, the CDR3 counts 16 amino acids. Just the 48-base CDR3 DNA is kept, in frame starting at base 1. The junction carries 16 bases between V and J, which are trimmed by 0 bases and 6 bases respectively. The germline V gene encodes CDR1 SGDLS and CDR2 YYNGEE.